Each of the 26 T cell receptor beta chains below was sequenced from the same sample in a study of monozygotic twins with inflammatory bowel disease. TCRdb re-called the 5' RACE reads; every CDR3 protein appears as one record, without DNA. The repertoire shows some 400,000 distinct CDR3 sequences; the top ten hold about 2.3%. What was sequenced was blood. These receptors were taken from a human donor with ulcerative colitis or Crohn's disease, or a healthy co-twin of an affected twin (not recorded which).

The genes are TRBV10-3 and TRBJ2-7; the D call of TRBD2 rests on TCRdb alone, since no DNA is present to check it. This CDR3 has 13 residues. CDR1 and CDR2 from the germline V gene are ENHRY and SYGVKD. The CDR3: CAIRLAGGDEQYF.

The V call is TRBV4-3, the J call TRBJ2-5; TCRdb returns TRBD1, unconfirmable since there is no DNA. Germline lookup yields CDR1 LGHNA and CDR2 YSLEER. The CDR3 consists of 15 residues. The CDR3 region is CASSQEGAQVETQYF.

The chain joins TRBV3-1 to TRBJ2-2; the TRBD1 assignment by TCRdb is unverifiable without DNA. Looked up from germline, CDR1 is LGHDT and CDR2 is YNNKEL (reference sequence). This CDR3 has 17 amino acids. The CDR3 here is CASSRLRGGPNTGELFF.

This sequence joins TRBV19 and TRBJ2-1; TCRdb names TRBD1, which stays unverified in the absence of DNA. There are 17 residues in the CDR3. Germline V gives CDR1 LNHDA, CDR2 SQIVND (reference sequence). This chain's CDR3 is CASIGSRDGGAGNEQFF.

CDR3 sequence: CASSQSTRQGNTGELFF. This rearrangement joins TRBV23-1 to TRBJ2-2; the D call from TCRdb, TRBD1, cannot be confirmed without DNA. Being an ORF, TRBV23-1 has a function that is uncertain. The CDR3 spans 17 residues.

This chain connects TRBV5-4 to TRBJ1-1. The CDR3 is 14 amino acids. Germline V gene data show CDR1 as SGHNT and CDR2 as YYREEE (reference sequence). The CDR3 is CASSYWVRETEAFF.

The rearrangement joins TRBV6-2 or TRBV6-3 to TRBJ1-5. CDR3 length: 15 residues. Germline CDR1 is MNHEY and CDR2 is SVGEGT. This chain's CDR3 is CASNIGRYSNQPQHF.

The CDR3 sequence is CASSLLDGPEAFF. The chain has TRBV7-9 and TRBJ1-1. Germline loops: CDR1 SEHNR, CDR2 FQNEAQ (reference sequence). CDR3 length: 13 amino acids. Complete variable domain (other parts from reference TRBV7-9 and TRBJ1-1): DTGVSQNPRHKITKRGQNVTFRCDPISEHNRLYWYRQTLGQGPEFLTYFQNEAQLEKSRLLSDRFSAERPKGSFSTLEIQRTEQGDSAMYLCASSLLDGPEAFFGQGTRLTVV.

The V call is TRBV6-5, the J call TRBJ2-1. The CDR3 runs to 13 residues. The germline V gene has CDR1 MNHEY and CDR2 SVGAGI. The CDR3 sequence: CASSYGSDNEQFF.

The CDR3 spells CASSLGEAGTQYF. The chain joins TRBV7-2 to TRBJ2-5; as DNA is missing, the TRBD2 call by TCRdb cannot be tested. Germline loops: CDR1 SGHTA, CDR2 FQGNSA. There are 13 residues in the CDR3.

The rearrangement uses TRBV7-3 and TRBJ2-1. Germline CDR1 reads SGHTA; CDR2 reads FQGTGA. The CDR3 is 15 amino acids. The CDR3 reads CASSTTGSSYNEQFF.

The chain links TRBV28 to TRBJ2-5; TCRdb gives TRBD2 as the D gene, but with no DNA this cannot be confirmed. Germline V gene data show CDR1 as MDHEN and CDR2 as SYDVKM. This CDR3 has 15 residues. The chain's CDR3 is CASSSAGLREETQYF.

J is TRBJ2-1 and V is TRBV20-1; the D call of TRBD2 rests on TCRdb alone, since no DNA is present to check it. Germline lookup yields CDR1 DFQATT and CDR2 SNEGSKA (reference sequence). The CDR3 loop spans 14 amino acids. CDR3 sequence: CSAFPGLAVNEQFF.

This rearrangement joins TRBV5-1 to TRBJ2-3; lacking DNA, the TRBD1 call made by TCRdb goes unchecked. CDR1 SGHRS and CDR2 YFSETQ come from the germline V gene. The CDR3 has 13 residues. The CDR3 sequence: CASSPGGTDTQYF.

The chain recombines TRBV7-2 with TRBJ2-7; TCRdb gives TRBD1 as the D gene, but with no DNA this cannot be confirmed. Germline loops: CDR1 SGHTA, CDR2 FQGNSA. CDR3 length: 13 residues. CDR3 residues: CASSTGVIYEQYF.

This chain joins TRBV28 and TRBJ2-5; TCRdb returns TRBD1, unconfirmable since there is no DNA. The germline gives CDR1 MDHEN, CDR2 SYDVKM. This CDR3 has 15 residues. The CDR3 loop is CASSTPGPILETQYF.

The chain has TRBV7-2 and TRBJ2-3. Germline V gene sequence: CDR1 SGHTA, CDR2 FQGNSA. The CDR3 runs to 15 residues. The CDR3 here is CASSPSRDRTDTQYF.

V gene TRBV11-2 combines with J gene TRBJ2-1; lacking DNA, the TRBD2 call made by TCRdb goes unchecked. The CDR3 contains 20 residues. Germline V gene data show CDR1 as SGHAT and CDR2 as FQNNGV. The CDR3 is CASSLFAGTSATSSYNEQFF.

The rearrangement links TRBV7-2 to TRBJ1-1; TCRdb picks TRBD1, but there is no DNA to check that call. Germline-derived CDR1 and CDR2 are SGHTA and FQGNSA. The CDR3 contains 13 residues. The CDR3 spells CASSLGETSEAFF.

The chain employs TRBV19 and TRBJ1-5; there is no DNA to check the TCRdb D call of TRBD1. This CDR3 is 15 amino acids long. Germline CDR1 reads LNHDA; CDR2 reads SQIVND (reference sequence). The CDR3 here is CASSAQGLTNQPQHF.

CDR3 protein: CASSLDLPSGTQYF. V and J are TRBV11-2 and TRBJ2-5. Germline V lookup: CDR1 SGHAT, CDR2 FQNNGV. The CDR3 consists of 14 residues.

The CDR3 sequence is CASSPVLYDTDAFF. This rearrangement joins TRBV28 to TRBJ1-1. Germline V gives CDR1 MDHEN, CDR2 SYDVKM. This CDR3 is built from 14 residues.

The J gene is TRBJ1-2, the V gene TRBV2. The CDR3 has 13 residues. From germline, CDR1 is SNHLY and CDR2 FYNNEI. The CDR3 sequence is CASSLDKNYGYTF.

V gene TRBV27 combines with J gene TRBJ2-7; TCRdb's assignment of TRBD1 cannot be checked, as there is no DNA. Germline V gene sequence: CDR1 MNHEY, CDR2 SMNVEV (reference sequence). The CDR3 runs to 18 residues. Here the CDR3 reads CASSLSGGGVGPIYEQYF.

The genes are TRBV12-3 or TRBV12-4 and TRBJ2-7. The CDR3 is 14 residues long. CDR3: CASSLGAPAYEQYF.

The gene calls are TRBV6-6 and TRBJ1-3. The CDR3 extends over 14 amino acids. The germline CDR1 and CDR2 sequences are MNHNY and SVGAGI (reference sequence). CDR3 protein: CASSYGEQGNTIYF.